This T cell receptor (beta chain) was captured in a study of blood T cell repertoires in COVID-19 (dated by TCRdb to the early 2020s). Background on the whole study: Samples from collaborators originated in the United States, Italy and Spain and spanned both the acute and convalescent phases of COVID-19. The dataset comprised deeply sampled blood TCRbeta repertoires from subjects exposed to, actively infected with, or recovered from COVID-19. The prospective study material was composed of cDNA or gDNA derived from T cells, B-cell-depleted T cells, or PBMCs. Sample metadata almost always included a de-identified subject ID, COVID-19 status, age in years and sex. The repertoires were made available in a free public database intended to serve as a resource for research on the immune response to SARS-CoV-2. The samples were drawn from two sources: the first 160 participants of the ongoing ImmuneRACE study, and about 1,300 subjects contributed by 6 global collaborators. HLA class I and class II types, where available, came from metadata supplied by the sample provider rather than from assay-based typing.

Each collaborating institution followed its own protocols to collect whole blood in K2EDTA tubes. For TCRbeta analysis, collaborator samples were shipped as frozen whole blood, as isolated PBMCs, or as DNA extracted from either sample type. A word on this clone: What this receptor recognizes is not known. No much larger clone is present one base from it, and per-base qualities are unavailable.

The immunoSEQ Assay, a bias-controlled multiplex PCR, was used to amplify TCRbeta CDR3 regions from genomic DNA. The authors' pipeline ran thus. Nucleated cell counts per sample were estimated from amplification of reference gene primers within the assay. Sequence reads were collapsed and filtered to measure the absolute abundance of every unique TCRbeta CDR3 rearrangement. For each sample, productive Simpson clonality was calculated as the square root of Simpson's diversity index across productive rearrangements. This immuneACCESS table, as held by TCRdb, lists in-frame sequences with V and J called but not all clones. Of the missing ones, under half trace to an unresolved V gene in checked studies; the others have no known cause. D and trimming were read from the DNA, whereas the V and J calls and clone size are those reported in that table. This sample holds approximately 60,000 clones; around 93% were observed only once. The ten largest account for approximately 2.9% of the sample.

CDR1 and CDR2, looked up from the germline V gene (reference sequence), are SGHNT and YYREEE. Trimming at the junction amounts to 1 base on V and 2 bases on J, and the germline ends lie 24 bases apart. The CDR3 contains 19 residues, cysteine and phenylalanine counted. Solely the CDR3 DNA is kept, with 57 bases framed from the first base. What the research found in general, with its limitations: How much clinical and demographic metadata was included differed by source and by participant, and the metadata was provided uncurated.

Sequencing was done on a sample of peripheral blood. This TCR was recovered from a man aged 65 to 85 with active COVID-19. Rearrangement joined TRBV5-4 to TRBJ1-2, with the D gene call left open. DNA sequence: TGTGCCAGCAGCTTGAGGAGTGGGTGGGGAGGCTCCACCAACTATGGCTACACCTTC. This codes for CASSLRSGWGGSTNYGYTF.